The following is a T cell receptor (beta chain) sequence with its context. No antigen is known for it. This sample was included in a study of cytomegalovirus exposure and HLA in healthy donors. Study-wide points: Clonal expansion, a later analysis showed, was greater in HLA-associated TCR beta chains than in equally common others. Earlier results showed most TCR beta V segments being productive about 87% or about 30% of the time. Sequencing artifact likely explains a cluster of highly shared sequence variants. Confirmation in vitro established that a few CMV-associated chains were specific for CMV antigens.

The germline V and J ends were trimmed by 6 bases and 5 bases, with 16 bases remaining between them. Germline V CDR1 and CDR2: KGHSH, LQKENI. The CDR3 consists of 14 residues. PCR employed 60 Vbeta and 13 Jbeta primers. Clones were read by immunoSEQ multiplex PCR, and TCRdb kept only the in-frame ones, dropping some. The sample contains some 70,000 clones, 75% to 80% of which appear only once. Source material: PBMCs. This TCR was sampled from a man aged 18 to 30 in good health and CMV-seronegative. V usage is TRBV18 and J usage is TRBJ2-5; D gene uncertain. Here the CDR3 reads CASSPTAGSETQYF. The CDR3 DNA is TGTGCCAGCTCGCCGACGGCCGGGTCGGAGACCCAGTACTTC.